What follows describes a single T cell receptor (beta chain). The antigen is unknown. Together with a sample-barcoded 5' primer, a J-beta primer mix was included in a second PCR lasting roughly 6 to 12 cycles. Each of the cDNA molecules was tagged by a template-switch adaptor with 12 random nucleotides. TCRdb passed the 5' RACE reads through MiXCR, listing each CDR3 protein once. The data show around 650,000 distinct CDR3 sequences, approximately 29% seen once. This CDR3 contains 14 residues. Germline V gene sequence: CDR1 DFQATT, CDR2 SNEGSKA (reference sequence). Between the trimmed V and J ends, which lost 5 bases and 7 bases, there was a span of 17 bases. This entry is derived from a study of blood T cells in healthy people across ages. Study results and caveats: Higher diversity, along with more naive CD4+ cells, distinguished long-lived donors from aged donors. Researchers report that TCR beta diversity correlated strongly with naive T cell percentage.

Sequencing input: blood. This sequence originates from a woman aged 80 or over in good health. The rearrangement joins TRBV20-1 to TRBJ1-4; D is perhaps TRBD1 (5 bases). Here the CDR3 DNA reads TGCAGTGCTGGATACCGGGACTCTATTGAAAAACTGTTTTTT. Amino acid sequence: CSAGYRDSIEKLFF.